A selection of T cell receptor beta chains follows, all from one sample in a study of cytomegalovirus exposure and HLA in healthy donors. Clones were sequenced by immunoSEQ multiplex PCR, and TCRdb holds only the in-frame ones, with some missing. Its table lists 150,000 to 200,000 clones. The specimen was PBMCs. These receptors all stem from a woman in her sixties or seventies in good health and CMV-seronegative. CDR3s include the opening cysteine and the closing phenylalanine or tryptophan. The D gene is left open where the match is weak.

>TRBV6-6|16|.|TRBJ2-1
CASSYPGQLTGNEQFF
TGTGCCAGCAGTTACCCTGGACAGTTGACAGGCAATGAGCAGTTCTTC
>TRBV5-1|14|.|TRBJ1-1
CASSLEDRRTEAFF
TGCGCCAGCAGCTTGGAAGACAGGAGGACTGAAGCTTTCTTT
>TRBV6-6|14|.|TRBJ1-3
CASSYRDTRNTIYF
TGTGCCAGCAGTTACAGGGACACCAGAAACACCATATATTTT
>TRBV7-9|12|.|TRBJ2-7
CASSSGIYEQYF
TGTGCCAGCAGCTCAGGGATTTACGAGCAGTACTTC
>TRBV12-5|17|TRBD1|TRBJ2-3
CASGFGTAAPSTDTQYF
TGTGCTAGTGGTTTTGGGACAGCTGCCCCTAGCACAGATACGCAGTATTTT
>TRBV9|19|.|TRBJ1-1
CASSVGSMDSDLLNTEAFF
TGTGCCAGCAGCGTAGGATCGATGGACAGTGACTTATTGAACACTGAAGCTTTCTTT
>TRBV7-7|17|TRBD2|TRBJ2-1
CASSQSALAGERNEQFF
TGTGCCAGCAGCCAAAGTGCACTAGCGGGAGAACGCAATGAGCAGTTCTTC
>TRBV9|12|TRBD1|TRBJ2-2
CASSLWDRELFF
TGTGCCAGCAGCCTCTGGGACAGGGAGTTGTTTTTT
>TRBV7-9|19|TRBD1|TRBJ2-1
CASSLAYHGDSLSYNEQFF
TGTGCCAGCAGCTTAGCATATCACGGGGACAGCTTATCCTACAATGAGCAGTTCTTC
>TRBV19|15|.|TRBJ1-5
CASSIAPGSHQPQHF
TGTGCCAGTAGTATCGCGCCGGGATCTCATCAGCCCCAGCATTTT
>TRBV10-1|12|TRBD1|TRBJ2-5
CASSVGDSAKYF
TGCGCCAGCAGTGTCGGGGACAGCGCTAAGTACTTC
>TRBV5-1|14|.|TRBJ1-4
CASSLGPQTEKLFF
TGCGCCAGCAGCTTGGGCCCACAGACCGAAAAACTGTTTTTT
>TRBV5-5|15|TRBD1|TRBJ1-2
CASSLDTGVRYGYTF
TGTGCCAGCAGCTTGGACACAGGGGTGAGGTATGGCTACACCTTC
>TRBV29-1|15|TRBD1|TRBJ1-5
CSAVAGGTGNQPQHF
TGCAGCGCTGTAGCCGGTGGGACAGGGAATCAGCCCCAGCATTTT
>TRBV29-1|14|TRBD2|TRBJ2-7
CSVAGTSGTYEQYF
TGCAGCGTTGCCGGGACTAGCGGTACTTACGAGCAGTACTTC
>TRBV19|13|.|TRBJ2-5
CASSVGIQETQYF
TGTGCCAGTAGTGTCGGGATTCAAGAGACCCAGTACTTC
>TRBV7-9|17|.|TRBJ2-3
CAIPGGSWSIALLSQYF
TGTGCCATCCCCGGCGGGTCATGGTCGATCGCTTTATTGTCGCAATATTTT
>TRBV2|14|TRBD1|TRBJ1-2
CASSSVGQGNGYTF
TGTGCCAGCAGTTCGGTCGGACAGGGCAATGGCTACACCTTC
>TRBV18|15|TRBD2|TRBJ2-7
CASSPGLAGDIEQYF
TGTGCCAGCTCACCGGGACTAGCGGGAGACATCGAGCAGTACTTC
>TRBV19|14|TRBD1|TRBJ2-7
CASRAGDRDHEQYF
TGTGCCAGTAGGGCGGGGGACAGGGACCACGAGCAGTACTTC
>TRBV27|13|.|TRBJ1-1
CASSTRRDTEAFF
TGTGCCAGCAGTACAAGGAGGGACACTGAAGCTTTCTTT
>TRBV5-1|17|TRBD2|TRBJ2-1
CASSLWISSGSGNEQFF
TGCGCCAGCAGCTTGTGGATCTCTAGCGGGAGTGGTAATGAGCAGTTCTTC
>TRBV7-9|16|TRBD1|TRBJ1-6
CASSLRSTGADSPLHF
TGTGCCAGCAGCTTACGTTCGACAGGGGCGGATTCACCCCTCCACTTT
>TRBV4-1|16|TRBD2|TRBJ2-7
CASSQDPSGRIYEQYF
TGCGCCAGCAGCCAAGATCCAAGCGGGAGAATTTACGAGCAGTACTTC
>TRBV6-6|12|.|TRBJ1-3
CASSYPGNTIYF
TGTGCCAGCAGTTATCCAGGAAACACCATATATTTT
>TRBV7-2|13|.|TRBJ2-7
CASSSEGYYEQYF
TGTGCCAGCAGCTCGGAGGGGTACTACGAGCAGTACTTC
>TRBV6-1|13|TRBD2|TRBJ2-7
CAVERGLPYEQYF
TGTGCGGTAGAGCGGGGGCTCCCCTACGAGCAGTACTTC
>TRBV19|21|TRBD2|TRBJ2-7
CASSHTARAPYQRERGNEQYF
TGTGCCAGTAGTCATACGGCGCGAGCTCCTTATCAGCGGGAGAGGGGCAACGAGCAGTACTTC
>TRBV7-9|15|.|TRBJ1-1
CASSFVYGVDTEAFF
TGTGCCAGCAGCTTCGTCTACGGAGTCGACACTGAAGCTTTCTTT
>TRBV2|16|.|TRBJ1-4
CASSPPRGRGNEKLFF
TGTGCCAGCAGCCCCCCACGGGGGAGGGGTAATGAAAAACTGTTTTTT
>TRBV18|15|TRBD1|TRBJ1-1
CASSSGTVRNTEAFF
TGTGCCAGCTCATCTGGGACAGTCAGGAACACTGAAGCTTTCTTT
>TRBV29-1|14|.|TRBJ1-1
CSVSTGPRGTEAFF
TGCAGCGTTTCGACAGGCCCTAGGGGGACTGAAGCTTTCTTT
>TRBV5-5|15|.|TRBJ1-6
CASSLVAGLNSPLHF
TGTGCCAGCAGCTTGGTGGCAGGGCTTAATTCACCCCTCCACTTT
>TRBV7-9|12|.|TRBJ2-5
CASSLGRETQYF
TGTGCCAGCAGCTTAGGGAGAGAGACCCAGTACTTC
>TRBV28|13|.|TRBJ1-1
CASSLQDFTEAFF
TGTGCCAGCAGTTTACAGGATTTCACTGAAGCTTTCTTT
>TRBV5-4|13|.|TRBJ2-5
CASSFSGRQTQYF
TGTGCCAGCAGCTTTTCAGGGCGGCAGACCCAGTACTTC
>TRBV11-3|15|TRBD2|TRBJ2-7
CASSFGLAGGHEQYF
TGTGCCAGCAGCTTTGGACTAGCGGGAGGGCACGAGCAGTACTTC
>TRBV11-2|13|.|TRBJ1-1
CASSYERNTEAFF
TGTGCCAGCAGCTACGAGAGGAACACTGAAGCTTTCTTT
>TRBV4-3|13|.|TRBJ2-1
CASSQASRGEQFF
TGCGCCAGCAGCCAAGCCTCCAGAGGTGAGCAGTTCTTC
>TRBV5-6|15|TRBD1|TRBJ1-2
CASSSPGQGNYGYTF
TGTGCCAGCAGCTCTCCGGGACAGGGGAACTATGGCTACACCTTC
>TRBV9|15|TRBD1|TRBJ2-3
CASSPRTGDTDTQYF
TGTGCCAGCAGCCCTCGGACAGGGGACACAGATACGCAGTATTTT
>TRBV4-1|18|.|TRBJ1-5
CASSQGNARPRINQPQHF
TGCGCCAGCAGCCAAGGGAACGCCAGGCCAAGGATCAATCAGCCCCAGCATTTT
>TRBV29-1|15|TRBD2|TRBJ2-7
CSVVGQREIMYEQYF
TGCAGCGTTGTGGGCCAGCGGGAGATTATGTACGAGCAGTACTTC
>TRBV6-5|14|.|TRBJ1-5
CASSSKGVIQPQHF
TGTGCCAGCAGCTCCAAAGGGGTGATTCAGCCCCAGCATTTT
>TRBV2|12|.|TRBJ2-7
CASSVLGPEQYF
TGTGCCAGCAGTGTCCTGGGGCCCGAGCAGTACTTC
>TRBV27|14|.|TRBJ2-2
CASSLAGGTGELFF
TGTGCCAGCAGTTTGGCGGGTGGCACCGGGGAGCTGTTTTTT
>TRBV4-3|13|.|TRBJ1-4
CASSQGHEEKLFF
TGCGCCAGCAGCCAAGGACACGAGGAAAAACTGTTTTTT
>TRBV5-6|15|TRBD1|TRBJ1-2
CASSPRDRANYGYTF
TGTGCCAGCAGCCCCCGGGACAGAGCTAACTATGGCTACACCTTC
>TRBV10-3|18|.|TRBJ2-6
CAISGGPQTGTGANVLTF
TGTGCCATCAGTGGGGGTCCTCAAACAGGGACTGGGGCCAACGTCCTGACTTTC
>TRBV4-1|17|.|TRBJ2-2
CASSETLTLFPAGELFF
TGCGCCAGCAGCGAAACACTAACACTATTTCCTGCCGGGGAGCTGTTTTTT
>TRBV7-9|15|TRBD1|TRBJ1-1
CASSSGTGGSTEAFF
TGTGCCAGCAGTTCCGGGACAGGGGGTAGCACTGAAGCTTTCTTT
>TRBV5-1|15|TRBD1|TRBJ1-1
CASSSTGESGTEAFF
TGCGCCAGCAGCTCCACAGGGGAGTCGGGCACTGAAGCTTTCTTT
>TRBV15|16|.|TRBJ2-2
CATSRIQGSNTGELFF
TGTGCCACCAGCAGAATCCAGGGTTCGAACACCGGGGAGCTGTTTTTT
>TRBV6-1|13|TRBD2|TRBJ2-3
CASSGAGARSQYF
TGTGCCAGCAGTGGAGCGGGGGCTCGGTCACAGTATTTT
>TRBV6-5|15|.|TRBJ1-6
CASRLGGSAISPLHF
TGTGCCAGCCGCCTGGGGGGGTCCGCAATCTCACCCCTCCACTTT
>TRBV6-1|16|.|TRBJ2-2
CASSEGVGSSTGELFF
TGTGCCAGCAGTGAAGGGGTAGGGAGTTCAACCGGGGAGCTGTTTTTT
>TRBV2|14|.|TRBJ2-3
CATSDSSSTDTQYF
TGTGCCACTTCGGACTCCTCTAGCACAGATACGCAGTATTTT